This TCR beta chain emerged from a study of blood T cell repertoires in COVID-19. Study as a whole: T cells, B-cell-depleted T cells, or PBMCs provided the cDNA or gDNA that served as material.

The CDR3 covers 15 residues. V gave up 4 bases and J gave up 7 bases; unmatched junction bases: 10. Germline V CDR1 and CDR2: MNHNY, SVGAGI (reference sequence). Original processing notes: Reference gene primer amplification yielded estimated nucleated cell counts. Clones were sequenced by immunoSEQ multiplex PCR, and TCRdb holds only the in-frame ones, with some missing. The D gene and trimming were derived from the DNA, and the V and J assignments and clone size from that table. The sample includes 200,000 or so clones, over 80% of them seen just once. The TCR comes from a woman under 40 with acute or convalescent COVID-19. The chain carries TRBV6-6 and TRBJ1-2; TRBD1 agrees at 9 bases. Sample: peripheral blood. The CDR3 here is CASSSAPGQGGGYTF. CDR3 DNA: TGTGCCAGCAGTTCCGCACCGGGACAGGGCGGTGGCTACACCTTC.